This section outlines one T cell receptor beta chain sequence together with its context. The antigen this receptor binds is unknown. No base quality information exists; no much larger clone differs at one position. From cysteine to phenylalanine, the CDR3 is 15 amino acids long. The kept DNA is CDR3 alone, 45 bases in frame from the first base. V drops 0 bases and J drops 7 bases, leaving 10 bases in between. Per the germline V gene, ENHRY is the CDR1 and SYGVKD is the CDR2. The sample belongs to a study of T cell responses to AZD1222 COVID-19 vaccine (dated by TCRdb to about 2021). Context from the whole study: Because spike-specific TCR depth and breadth did not differ between the two schedules, AZD1222 recipients who got a second dose at roughly 4 weeks were pooled with those who got a second dose at roughly 12 weeks. A total of about 230 trial participants underwent TCR sequencing, of whom 207 received two doses of AZD1222 and around 25 received two doses of the MenACWY control vaccine. Trial participants were enrolled by age into 18-55, 56-69 and 70-plus year subgroups, with roughly 150, 30 and 60 TCR-sequenced participants respectively. Study-level results and caveats: Because no samples from the day 14 peak response were available, repertoires could be characterized only after the peak T cell response. Most participants were white British and females outnumbered males, and the authors suggested that clonal diversity may have been underestimated. The whole spike protein was spanned by vaccine-associated CD4 TCRs, and dominant responses were seen in regions 160-218 and 743-854. The 56-69-year group was small, and its depth increase did not reach significance, likely because of low power. A significant rise in spike-specific TCR breadth and depth was observed after two AZD1222 doses relative to day 0 and relative to MenACWY recipients. Only six or seven AZD1222 recipients were SARS-CoV-2 seropositive at baseline, limiting conclusions about previously exposed vaccinees. Reportedly, close to half of the unique spike-specific TCRs recognized epitopes lying outside the regions that are mutated in the B.1.351 and B.1.1.7 variants.

The CDR3 regions of human TCRbeta chains were analyzed by immunosequencing. As for the original processing: TCRs in the repertoires were matched against a reference library of SARS-CoV-2-specific TCRs that had been generated with the MIRA antigen-specificity platform. Breadth was defined as the fraction of unique TCRs that were SARS-CoV-2-associated, and depth was defined as the fraction of total T cells that were SARS-CoV-2-associated. Using the MIRA data, each spike-specific TCR was mapped to the spike region that the TCR reacts to and placed in a CD4 or CD8 class. Log10-transformed breadth and depth values were compared by one-way ANOVA with Sidak's multiple comparisons tests. TCRdb provides this immuneACCESS table in a form limited to in-frame rearrangements. Some clones are lacking; in checked studies, under half of them reflect an unresolved V gene, and why the rest are absent is not known. V, J and clone size reflect that table, while D and trimming were determined from the DNA. Within this sample are around 150,000 clones, with 88% of them counted one time only. Clones ranked in the top ten supply around 6% of the sample.

The label giving this sample's time point can be read as: baseline before first vaccination. The vaccinee samples were drawn from two UK trials, COV001 and COV002, one of which was a single-blind randomized controlled phase 2/3 trial testing AZD1222 (ChAdOx1 nCoV-19) in healthy adults. Trial participant PBMC samples were collected at day 0 and day 28 after the second dose for TCRbeta chain sequencing. Sequencing used peripheral blood, obtained on day 0 of AZD1222 vaccination. The receptor comes from an adult in good health. This chain joins TRBV10-3 to TRBJ1-6; the D gene is perhaps TRBD1, from 6 matching bases. The nucleotide sequence reads TGTGCCATCAGTGAGTCTGGGGGGCGCAATTCACCCCTCCACTTT. The translation is CAISESGGRNSPLHF.